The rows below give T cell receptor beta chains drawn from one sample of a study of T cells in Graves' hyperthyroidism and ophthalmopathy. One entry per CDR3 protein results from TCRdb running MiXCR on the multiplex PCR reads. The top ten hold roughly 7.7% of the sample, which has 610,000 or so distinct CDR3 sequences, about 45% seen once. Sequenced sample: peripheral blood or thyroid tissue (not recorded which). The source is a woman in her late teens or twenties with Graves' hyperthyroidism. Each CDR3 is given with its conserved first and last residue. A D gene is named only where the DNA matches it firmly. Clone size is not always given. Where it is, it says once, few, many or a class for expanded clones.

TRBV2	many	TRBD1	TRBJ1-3	TGTGCCAGCAGTCTGTGGGACAGGGGCTCTGGAAACACCATATATTTT	CASSLWDRGSGNTIYF
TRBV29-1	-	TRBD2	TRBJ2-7	TGCAGCGTGAGTGGGCTAGCGGGATATCTCTACGAGCAGTACTTC	CSVSGLAGYLYEQYF
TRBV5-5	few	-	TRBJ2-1	TGCGCCAGCAGCTTGACAGGCCAAAGCTCCTACAATGAGCAGTTCTTC	CASSLTGQSSYNEQFF
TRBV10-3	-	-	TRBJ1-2	TGTGCCATCAGTGAGGGATTATATGGCTACACCTTC	CAISEGLYGYTF
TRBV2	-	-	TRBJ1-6	TGTGCCAGCACCAAGAGGACTAGCTTT	CASTKRTSF
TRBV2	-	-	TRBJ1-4	TGTGCCAGCAGTGACGGGGGGGGATACAATGAAAAACTGTTTTTT	CASSDGGGYNEKLFF
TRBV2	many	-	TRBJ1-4	TGTGCCAGCAGCCGACAGGAGATTAATGAAAAACTGTTTTTT	CASSRQEINEKLFF
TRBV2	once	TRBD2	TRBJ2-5	TGTGCCACCTACTCCGGGACTAGCGGGACCCAAGAGACCCAGTACTTC	CATYSGTSGTQETQYF
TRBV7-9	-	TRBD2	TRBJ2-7	TGTGCCAGCAGCTTAGGTAGCGGGAGGGCCTATGGGGAGCAGTACTTC	CASSLGSGRAYGEQYF
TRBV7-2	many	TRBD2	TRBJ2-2	TGTGCCAGCAGCTTAAGGCTAGCGGGCACCGGGGAGCTGTTTTTT	CASSLRLAGTGELFF
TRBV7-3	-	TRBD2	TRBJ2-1	TGTGCCAGCAGCCAGGGACTAGTGGGTATGCAGTTCTTC	CASSQGLVGMQFF
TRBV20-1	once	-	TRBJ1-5	TGCAGTGCTTCACAGGGCTACGACAATCAGCCCCAGCATTTT	CSASQGYDNQPQHF
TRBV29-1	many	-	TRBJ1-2	TGCAGCGTTCCTCAGGGTAGCGGCTACACCTTC	CSVPQGSGYTF
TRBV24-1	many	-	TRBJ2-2	TGTGCCACCAGTGAGGCCGGGACGAACACCGGGGAGCTGTTTTTT	CATSEAGTNTGELFF
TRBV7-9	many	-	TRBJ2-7	TGTGCCAGCAGCGAAATCGGGGGGCGAGGGGAGCAGTACTTC	CASSEIGGRGEQYF
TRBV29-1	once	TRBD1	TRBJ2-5	TGCAGCCATTTCTTGACAGGGGATGGGGAGACCCAGTACTTC	CSHFLTGDGETQYF
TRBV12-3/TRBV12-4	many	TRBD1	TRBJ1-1	TGTGCCAGCAGTCCCCCCGGGACAGGGGAAGCTTTCTTT	CASSPPGTGEAFF
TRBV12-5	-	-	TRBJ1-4	TGTGCTAGTGACGGGGTAGAACTGTTTTTT	CASDGVELFF
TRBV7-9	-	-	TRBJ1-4	TGTGCCAGTGCAATGGGAAATGAAAAACTGTTTTTT	CASAMGNEKLFF
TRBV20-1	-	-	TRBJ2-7	TGCAGTGCTAGAGATCGACTAGGGAGCTCCTACGAGCAGTACTTC	CSARDRLGSSYEQYF
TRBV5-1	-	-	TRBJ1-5	TGCGCCAGCAGCTTGGACGGGGGATGGAGCAATCAGCCCCAGCATTTT	CASSLDGGWSNQPQHF
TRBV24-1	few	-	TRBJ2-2	TGTGCCACCAGTACAGGGTTTTCCACCGGGGAGCTGTTTTTT	CATSTGFSTGELFF
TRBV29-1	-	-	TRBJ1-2	TGCAGCTTAGTAGGCTCAGCAGACTATGGCTACACCTTC	CSLVGSADYGYTF
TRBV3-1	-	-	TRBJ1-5	TGTGCCAGCAGCCCGCGGGGGGGACCCAATCAGCCCCAGCATTTT	CASSPRGGPNQPQHF
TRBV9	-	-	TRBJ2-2	TGTGCCAGCAGCGTAGGGCGCACCGGGGAGCTGTTTTTT	CASSVGRTGELFF
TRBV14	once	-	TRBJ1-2	TGTGCCAGCAGCCAACATGGACAGCGGGGCTACACCTTC	CASSQHGQRGYTF
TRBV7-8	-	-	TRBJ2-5	TGTGCCAGCAGACTAGGGGCTGGTGGTAGCGGAGAGACCCAGTACTTC	CASRLGAGGSGETQYF
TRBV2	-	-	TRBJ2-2	TGTGCCAGCAGTGGGGGTTACCAGACCGGGGAGCTGTTTTTT	CASSGGYQTGELFF
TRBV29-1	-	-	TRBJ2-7	TGCAGCATATACAGGGTTGGGTGGTACGAGCAGTACTTC	CSIYRVGWYEQYF
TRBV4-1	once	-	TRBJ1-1	TGCGCCAGCAGCCCGGGGAGGGACACTGAAGCTTTCTTT	CASSPGRDTEAFF
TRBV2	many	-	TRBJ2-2	TGTGCCAGCAGTGAATTTGGCGGTTCCGGGGAGCTGTTTTTT	CASSEFGGSGELFF
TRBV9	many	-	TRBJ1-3	TGTGCCAGCAGCGTGGGGGTAGGAACAGCTACATTCTCTGGAAACACCATATATTTT	CASSVGVGTATFSGNTIYF
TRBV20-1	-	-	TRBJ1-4	TGCAGTGCGGGCGGACTAGCGGGAGCTGGGGGAGAAAAACTGTTTTTT	CSAGGLAGAGGEKLFF
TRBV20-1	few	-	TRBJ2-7	TGCAGTGCTAGAGATGGAGAGCAGTACTTC	CSARDGEQYF
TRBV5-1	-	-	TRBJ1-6	TGCGCCAGCACCCGGACTAGCGGGAATTCACCCCTCCACTTT	CASTRTSGNSPLHF
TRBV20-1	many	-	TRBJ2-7	TGCAGTGCTACGCGAACTGGAAGCCCCATCGAGCAGTACTTC	CSATRTGSPIEQYF
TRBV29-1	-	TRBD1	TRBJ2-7	TGCAGCGTGCCCGGGACAGGGGTGCAGCAGTACTTC	CSVPGTGVQQYF
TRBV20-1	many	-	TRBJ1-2	TGCAGTGCTGCGCCAGGCAGTAGTGGCTACACCTTC	CSAAPGSSGYTF
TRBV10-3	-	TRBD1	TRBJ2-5	TGTGCCATCAGTGGGCAGCCAGGGGGAGAGACCCAGTACTTC	CAISGQPGGETQYF
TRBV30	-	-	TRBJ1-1	TGTGCCTGGGCCTGGGGTAGCACTGAAGCTTTCTTT	CAWAWGSTEAFF
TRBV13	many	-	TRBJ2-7	TGTGCCAGCAGCTTATACGGCGCCGCCTACGAGCAGTACTTC	CASSLYGAAYEQYF
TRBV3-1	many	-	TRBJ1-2	TGTGCCAGCAGCGAAAAATATGGCTACACCTTC	CASSEKYGYTF
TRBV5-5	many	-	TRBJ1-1	TGTGCCAGCAGCCAGATGGAATGGAACACTGAAGCTTTCTTT	CASSQMEWNTEAFF
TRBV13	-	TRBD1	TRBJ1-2	TGTGCCAGCAGCTCCCGGGACAGGGGGCGGAACCCCTATGGCTACACCTTC	CASSSRDRGRNPYGYTF
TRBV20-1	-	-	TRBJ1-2	TGCAGTGCTAGAGGAACAAGCGAGTATGGCTACACCTTC	CSARGTSEYGYTF
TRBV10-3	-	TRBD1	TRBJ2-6	TGTGCCATCAGTGGACAGGGTCCCGATTCCAGGGTCGGGGCCAACGTCCTGACTTTC	CAISGQGPDSRVGANVLTF
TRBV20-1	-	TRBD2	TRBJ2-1	TGCAGTGCAAGTAGCGGGGGATACAATGAGCAGTTCTTC	CSASSGGYNEQFF
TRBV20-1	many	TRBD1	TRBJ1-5	TGCAGTGCTAGAGATCCGGGACAGGGGTCTCAGCCCCAGCATTTT	CSARDPGQGSQPQHF
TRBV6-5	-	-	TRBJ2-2	TGTGCCAGCAGTTACTCGAAAGGGGACACCGGGGAGCTGTTTTTT	CASSYSKGDTGELFF
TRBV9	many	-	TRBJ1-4	TGTGCCAGCAGCGCCCAAAACAGGGCAACTAATGAAAAACTGTTTTTT	CASSAQNRATNEKLFF
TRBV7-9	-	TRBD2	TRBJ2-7	TGTGCCAGCAGCTTAGCGTGCCCTAGCGGGAGTTACGAGCAGTACTTC	CASSLACPSGSYEQYF
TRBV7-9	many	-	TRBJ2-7	TGTGCCAGCAGCTTAGGGACAGTAACCGAGCAGTACTTC	CASSLGTVTEQYF
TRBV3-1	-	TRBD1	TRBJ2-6	TGTGCCAGCAGCCCGGGACAGATGAACACTGGGGCCAACGTCCTGACTTTC	CASSPGQMNTGANVLTF
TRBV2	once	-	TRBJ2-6	TGTGCCAGCAGTGGAGTGGGTGGGGCCAACGTCCTGACTTTC	CASSGVGGANVLTF
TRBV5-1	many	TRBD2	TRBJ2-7	TGCGCCAGCAGCCCTACTAGCGGGAGGGCCTTCCACGAGCAGTACTTC	CASSPTSGRAFHEQYF